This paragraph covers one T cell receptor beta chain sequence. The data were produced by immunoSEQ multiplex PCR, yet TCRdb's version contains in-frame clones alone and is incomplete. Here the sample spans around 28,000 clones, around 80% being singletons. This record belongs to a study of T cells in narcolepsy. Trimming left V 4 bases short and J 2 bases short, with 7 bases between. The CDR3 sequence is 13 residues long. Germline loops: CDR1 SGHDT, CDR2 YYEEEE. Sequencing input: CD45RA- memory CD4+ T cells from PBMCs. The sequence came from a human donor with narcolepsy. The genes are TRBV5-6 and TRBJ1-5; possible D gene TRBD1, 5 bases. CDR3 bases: TGTGCCAGCAGCCGGGACGGCAATCAGCCCCAGCATTTT. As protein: CASSRDGNQPQHF.